This is a list of T cell receptor beta chains from one sample in a study of OX40 agonist ivuxolimab in advanced cancers. Libraries were prepared by immunoSEQ multiplex PCR; TCRdb keeps only in-frame clonotypes and omits some of them. Of about 54,000 clones detected, 84% appear once; the ten largest clones hold more than 1%. The material sequenced was CD4+ or CD8+ T cells sorted from blood, taken in a trial of the OX40 agonist ivuxolimab. These receptors all come from an adult with an advanced solid tumor such as melanoma, head and neck, liver or kidney cancer. Each CDR3 is given with its conserved first and last residue. The order of the fields is J gene, V gene, clone size, D gene, CDR3 protein, CDR3 DNA. D genes are given only for firm matches. For some rows the clone size is stated as once, few or many, or as a class when expanded; others skip it.

j_call: TRBJ1-1; v_call: TRBV27; clone_size: few; d_call: TRBD1; cdr3_aa: CASSLSEGALQAFF; cdr3_nt: TGTGCCAGCAGTTTATCCGAGGGGGCGCTTCAAGCTTTCTTT
j_call: TRBJ1-2; v_call: TRBV5-6; clone_size: once; d_call: NA; cdr3_aa: CASSLVTGDGYTF; cdr3_nt: TGTGCCAGCAGCTTGGTCACGGGGGACGGCTACACCTTC
j_call: TRBJ2-7; v_call: TRBV7-9; clone_size: NA; d_call: TRBD2; cdr3_aa: CASSPSGGRAHYEQYF; cdr3_nt: TGTGCCAGCAGCCCGAGCGGCGGGAGGGCCCATTACGAGCAGTACTTC
j_call: TRBJ1-4; v_call: TRBV2; clone_size: NA; d_call: NA; cdr3_aa: CASRSYPNEKLFF; cdr3_nt: TGTGCCAGCAGGTCCTACCCTAATGAAAAACTGTTTTTT
j_call: TRBJ2-5; v_call: TRBV14; clone_size: once; d_call: NA; cdr3_aa: CASSPYTGETQYF; cdr3_nt: TGTGCCAGCAGCCCCTATACCGGGGAGACCCAGTACTTC
j_call: TRBJ1-6; v_call: TRBV10-2; clone_size: once; d_call: TRBD1; cdr3_aa: CASTETGWGNSPLHF; cdr3_nt: TGCGCCAGCACCGAGACAGGGTGGGGAAATTCACCCCTCCACTTT
j_call: TRBJ2-7; v_call: TRBV19; clone_size: NA; d_call: NA; cdr3_aa: CASSVEDGYEQYF; cdr3_nt: TGTGCCAGTAGTGTTGAAGACGGCTACGAGCAGTACTTC
j_call: TRBJ1-4; v_call: TRBV7-2; clone_size: NA; d_call: NA; cdr3_aa: CASSFNGATNEKLFF; cdr3_nt: TGTGCCAGCAGCTTTAACGGTGCAACTAATGAAAAACTGTTTTTT
j_call: TRBJ2-6; v_call: TRBV10-3; clone_size: NA; d_call: NA; cdr3_aa: CAISESGHSGANVLTF; cdr3_nt: TGTGCCATCAGTGAGTCCGGCCACTCTGGGGCCAACGTCCTGACTTTC
j_call: TRBJ1-5; v_call: TRBV6-1; clone_size: NA; d_call: TRBD1; cdr3_aa: CASSDSGQAYNQPQHF; cdr3_nt: TGTGCCAGCAGTGATAGCGGACAGGCCTACAATCAGCCCCAGCATTTT
j_call: TRBJ1-1; v_call: TRBV9; clone_size: few; d_call: TRBD1; cdr3_aa: CASSVNRDRDTEAFF; cdr3_nt: TGTGCCAGCAGCGTAAACCGGGACAGGGACACTGAAGCTTTCTTT
j_call: TRBJ2-2; v_call: TRBV27; clone_size: NA; d_call: NA; cdr3_aa: CASSLSSDAGELFF; cdr3_nt: TGTGCCAGCAGTCTTTCAAGCGACGCCGGGGAGCTGTTTTTT
j_call: TRBJ2-2; v_call: TRBV6-4; clone_size: NA; d_call: NA; cdr3_aa: CASSDSPGRGRFNTGELFF; cdr3_nt: TGTGCCAGCAGTGACTCCCCCGGCAGGGGGAGGTTTAACACCGGGGAGCTGTTTTTT
j_call: TRBJ2-6; v_call: TRBV19; clone_size: NA; d_call: NA; cdr3_aa: CATTEWAVGSGANVLTF; cdr3_nt: TGTGCCACCACCGAGTGGGCAGTAGGCTCTGGGGCCAACGTCCTGACTTTC
j_call: TRBJ2-2; v_call: TRBV18; clone_size: NA; d_call: NA; cdr3_aa: CASSPLGTLNTGELFF; cdr3_nt: TGTGCCAGCTCACCACTCGGGACACTGAACACCGGGGAGCTGTTTTTT
j_call: TRBJ2-3; v_call: TRBV11-3; clone_size: NA; d_call: NA; cdr3_aa: CASSLGTASTDTQYF; cdr3_nt: TGTGCCAGCAGCTTAGGAACAGCTAGCACAGATACGCAGTATTTT
j_call: TRBJ2-2; v_call: TRBV5-1; clone_size: NA; d_call: TRBD2; cdr3_aa: CASSVSGTSSTGELFF; cdr3_nt: TGCGCCAGCAGCGTGTCCGGGACTAGCAGCACCGGGGAGCTGTTTTTT
j_call: TRBJ2-1; v_call: TRBV28; clone_size: NA; d_call: TRBD1; cdr3_aa: CASSDRGTNEQFF; cdr3_nt: TGTGCCAGCAGTGACAGGGGAACTAATGAGCAGTTCTTC
j_call: TRBJ2-5; v_call: TRBV19; clone_size: NA; d_call: TRBD2; cdr3_aa: CASSSRREGRETQYF; cdr3_nt: TGTGCCAGTAGTTCCAGGCGGGAGGGGAGGGAGACCCAGTACTTC
j_call: TRBJ2-3; v_call: TRBV19; clone_size: NA; d_call: NA; cdr3_aa: CASSIFKGRTDTQYF; cdr3_nt: TGTGCCAGTAGTATATTCAAGGGTCGTACAGATACGCAGTATTTT
j_call: TRBJ1-2; v_call: TRBV19; clone_size: NA; d_call: NA; cdr3_aa: CASSTRNYGYTF; cdr3_nt: TGTGCCAGTAGTACGCGGAACTATGGCTACACCTTC
j_call: TRBJ1-2; v_call: TRBV28; clone_size: NA; d_call: NA; cdr3_aa: CASSLLVQGGGYTF; cdr3_nt: TGTGCCAGCAGTTTACTGGTCCAGGGTGGTGGCTACACCTTC
j_call: TRBJ1-3; v_call: TRBV2; clone_size: NA; d_call: NA; cdr3_aa: CASSNPGVRSGNTIYF; cdr3_nt: TGTGCCAGCTCAAACCCTGGGGTCCGCTCTGGAAACACCATATATTTT
j_call: TRBJ2-7; v_call: TRBV4-2; clone_size: NA; d_call: NA; cdr3_aa: CASSPLGKADYEQYF; cdr3_nt: TGTGCCAGCAGCCCGCTAGGTAAAGCAGACTACGAGCAGTACTTC
j_call: TRBJ2-7; v_call: TRBV18; clone_size: NA; d_call: TRBD2; cdr3_aa: CASSQGTSGNFPYEQYF; cdr3_nt: TGTGCCAGCTCCCAAGGGACTAGCGGGAACTTTCCCTACGAGCAGTACTTC
j_call: TRBJ2-2; v_call: TRBV5-8; clone_size: NA; d_call: NA; cdr3_aa: CASSLGDITFNTGELFF; cdr3_nt: TGTGCCAGCAGCTTGGGCGACATTACCTTTAACACCGGGGAGCTGTTTTTT
j_call: TRBJ1-4; v_call: TRBV11-1; clone_size: NA; d_call: NA; cdr3_aa: CASSFGGTGSNEKLFF; cdr3_nt: TGTGCCAGCAGCTTCGGGGGGACGGGAAGTAATGAAAAACTGTTTTTT
j_call: TRBJ2-2; v_call: TRBV11-3; clone_size: NA; d_call: TRBD1; cdr3_aa: CASSYRGAHTGELFF; cdr3_nt: TGTGCCAGCAGCTACAGGGGCGCTCACACCGGGGAGCTGTTTTTT
j_call: TRBJ2-1; v_call: TRBV5-4; clone_size: NA; d_call: TRBD1; cdr3_aa: CASSNLGTGGTNEQFF; cdr3_nt: TGTGCCAGCAGCAACCTCGGGACAGGGGGCACAAATGAGCAGTTCTTC
j_call: TRBJ2-2; v_call: TRBV4-1; clone_size: NA; d_call: NA; cdr3_aa: CASSRLSDGGGPGELFF; cdr3_nt: TGCGCCAGCAGCCGTCTTTCGGACGGTGGGGGTCCCGGGGAGCTGTTTTTT
j_call: TRBJ1-4; v_call: TRBV19; clone_size: once; d_call: NA; cdr3_aa: CASNSYGTGNEKLFF; cdr3_nt: TGTGCCAGCAACTCTTACGGTACAGGGAATGAAAAACTGTTTTTT
j_call: TRBJ1-1; v_call: TRBV19; clone_size: few; d_call: NA; cdr3_aa: CASSISVNTEAFF; cdr3_nt: TGTGCCAGTAGTATTTCTGTGAACACTGAAGCTTTCTTT
j_call: TRBJ1-1; v_call: TRBV7-9; clone_size: NA; d_call: NA; cdr3_aa: CASSLGWNTEAFF; cdr3_nt: TGTGCCAGCAGCTTGGGGTGGAACACTGAAGCTTTCTTT
j_call: TRBJ2-2; v_call: TRBV6-5; clone_size: NA; d_call: TRBD1; cdr3_aa: CATLQGVTGELFF; cdr3_nt: TGTGCCACCTTACAGGGGGTTACCGGGGAGCTGTTTTTT
j_call: TRBJ2-7; v_call: TRBV11-2; clone_size: NA; d_call: TRBD1; cdr3_aa: CASRKPGQGGYEQYF; cdr3_nt: TGTGCCAGCAGAAAACCGGGACAGGGGGGATACGAGCAGTACTTC
j_call: TRBJ2-7; v_call: TRBV15; clone_size: NA; d_call: TRBD2; cdr3_aa: CATSSSVAFSTSGPTGEQYF; cdr3_nt: TGTGCCACCAGCTCCTCGGTGGCATTCAGTACTAGCGGGCCAACAGGGGAGCAGTACTTC
j_call: TRBJ2-3; v_call: TRBV5-4; clone_size: NA; d_call: NA; cdr3_aa: CASSLVTDTQYF; cdr3_nt: TGTGCCAGCAGCTTGGTCACAGATACGCAGTATTTT
j_call: TRBJ2-1; v_call: TRBV10-3; clone_size: NA; d_call: NA; cdr3_aa: CAISALNEQFF; cdr3_nt: TGTGCCATCAGTGCATTAAATGAGCAGTTCTTC
j_call: TRBJ1-4; v_call: TRBV7-9; clone_size: NA; d_call: TRBD1; cdr3_aa: CASSSTDRTSEKLFF; cdr3_nt: TGTGCCAGCAGCTCGACGGACAGGACGAGTGAAAAACTGTTTTTT
j_call: TRBJ1-2; v_call: TRBV30; clone_size: NA; d_call: NA; cdr3_aa: CAWSLQGSGYTF; cdr3_nt: TGTGCCTGGAGTTTACAGGGTTCTGGCTACACCTTC
j_call: TRBJ2-3; v_call: TRBV5-1; clone_size: NA; d_call: NA; cdr3_aa: CASSLGRNRASFTPTDTQYF; cdr3_nt: TGCGCCAGCAGCTTGGGCAGAAACCGGGCCTCATTTACCCCCACAGATACGCAGTATTTT
j_call: TRBJ1-2; v_call: TRBV20-1; clone_size: NA; d_call: NA; cdr3_aa: CSANRAYGYTF; cdr3_nt: TGCAGTGCTAACCGGGCTTATGGCTACACCTTC